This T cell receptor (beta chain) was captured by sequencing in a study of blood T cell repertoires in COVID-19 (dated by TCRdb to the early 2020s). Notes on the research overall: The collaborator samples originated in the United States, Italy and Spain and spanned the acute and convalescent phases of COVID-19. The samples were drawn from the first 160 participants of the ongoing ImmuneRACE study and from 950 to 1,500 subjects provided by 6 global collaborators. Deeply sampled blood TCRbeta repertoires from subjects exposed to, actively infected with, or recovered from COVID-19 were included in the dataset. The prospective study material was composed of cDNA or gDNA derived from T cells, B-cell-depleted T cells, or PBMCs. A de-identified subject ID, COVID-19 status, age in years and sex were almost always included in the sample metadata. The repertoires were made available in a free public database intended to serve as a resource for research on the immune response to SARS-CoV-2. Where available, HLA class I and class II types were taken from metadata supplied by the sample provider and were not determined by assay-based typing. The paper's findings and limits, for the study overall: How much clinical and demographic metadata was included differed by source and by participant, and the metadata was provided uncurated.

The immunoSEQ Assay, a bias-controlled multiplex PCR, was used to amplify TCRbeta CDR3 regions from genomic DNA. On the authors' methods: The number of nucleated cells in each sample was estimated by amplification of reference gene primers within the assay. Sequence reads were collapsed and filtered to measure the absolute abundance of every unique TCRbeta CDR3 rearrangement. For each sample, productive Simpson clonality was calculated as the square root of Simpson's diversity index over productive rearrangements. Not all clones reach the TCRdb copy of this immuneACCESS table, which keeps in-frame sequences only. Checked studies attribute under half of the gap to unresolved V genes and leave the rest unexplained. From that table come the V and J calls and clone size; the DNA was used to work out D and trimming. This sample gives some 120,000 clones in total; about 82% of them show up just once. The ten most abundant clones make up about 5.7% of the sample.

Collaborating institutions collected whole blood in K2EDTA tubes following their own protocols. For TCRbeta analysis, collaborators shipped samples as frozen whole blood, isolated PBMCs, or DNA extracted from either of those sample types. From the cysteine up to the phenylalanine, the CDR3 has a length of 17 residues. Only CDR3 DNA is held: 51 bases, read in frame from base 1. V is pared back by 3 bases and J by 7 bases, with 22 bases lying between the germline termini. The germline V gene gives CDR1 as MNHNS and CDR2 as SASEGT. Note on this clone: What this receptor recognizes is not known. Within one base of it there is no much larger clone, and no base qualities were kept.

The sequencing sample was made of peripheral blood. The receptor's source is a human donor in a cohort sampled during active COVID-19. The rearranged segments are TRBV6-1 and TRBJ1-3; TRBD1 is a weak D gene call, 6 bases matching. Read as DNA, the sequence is TGTGCCAGCAGTGATTATGGGGGCAGGGTTCCAAAGAACACCATATATTTT. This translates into CASSDYGGRVPKNTIYF.